This T cell receptor (beta chain) was documented in a study of blood T cell repertoires in COVID-19. The germline gives CDR1 LGHNT, CDR2 FRNRAP. The junction had 6 bases not matched to a gene; V was cut back by 4 bases and J by 6 bases. CDR3 length: 13 residues. The protocol was immunoSEQ multiplex PCR, while the TCRdb copy is restricted to in-frame clones and leaves out a portion. Of about 46,000 clones detected, approximately 83% appear once; the ten largest clones hold more than 15%. The sample taken for sequencing was peripheral blood. This TCR derives from a human donor in a cohort sampled during active COVID-19. The donor label of this sample is uncertain. J is TRBJ2-7 and V is TRBV12-5; 7 bases align to TRBD1. CDR3: CASGSSGQSEQYF. CDR3 DNA sequence: TGTGCTAGTGGTTCCTCGGGACAGAGCGAGCAGTACTTC.